These 10 T cell receptor beta chains were all obtained from the same sample, sequenced in a study of blood T cell repertoires in COVID-19. The assay was immunoSEQ multiplex PCR, and TCRdb's table has in-frame clones only and misses some. The table shows a few hundred thousand clones, with roughly nine tenths occurring only once. Source material: peripheral blood. Source of these receptors: a woman between 50 and 59 years old with acute or convalescent COVID-19.

The chain links TRBV24-1 to TRBJ2-5, with 10 positions matching TRBD2. This CDR3 contains 15 residues. J gave up 4 bases and V 4 bases, and 5 bases lay outside the gene matches. CDR1 and CDR2 from the germline V gene are KGHDR and SFDVKD. CDR3: CATSDPSGGGETQYF. DNA for the CDR3: TGTGCCACCAGTGACCCGAGCGGGGGGGGAGAGACCCAGTACTTC.

The chain carries TRBV7-8 and TRBJ2-7, with 9 bases matching TRBD1. V lost 4 bases and J lost 2; bases outside the gene matches: 3. The CDR3 has 14 amino acids. Germline values: CDR1 SGHVS, CDR2 FQNEAQ. CDR3 in amino acids: CASSSRQGAYEQYF. The CDR3 DNA follows: TGTGCCAGCAGCTCCCGACAGGGGGCCTACGAGCAGTACTTC.

The chain combines TRBV29-1 with TRBJ2-5; 8 nucleotides align to TRBD1. Germline V gene sequence: CDR1 SQVTM, CDR2 ANQGSEA. The CDR3 has 14 amino acids. V was pared by 6 bases and J by 4 bases, with 10 bases of the junction left unmatched. CDR3 loop: CSVEDRVVLETQYF. CDR3 sequence (DNA): TGCAGCGTCGAGGACAGGGTGGTGTTAGAGACCCAGTACTTC.

This clone is a singleton in its sample. The V call is TRBV6-5, the J call TRBJ1-2; no definite D call. The germline V gene has CDR1 MNHEY and CDR2 SVGAGI. The V and J ends lost 6 bases and 8 bases respectively, with 22 bases between them. This CDR3 comprises 15 residues. Here the CDR3 DNA reads TGTGCCAGCAGCCTACTCCGGGGATTTGGAAGGGGCTACACCTTC. It is translated as CASSLLRGFGRGYTF.

CDR3 sequence (DNA): TGTGCCAGCAGCCCCGAGGTCGGAGAGACCCAGTACTTC. It codes for CASSPEVGETQYF. The V gene is TRBV12-3 or TRBV12-4, the J gene TRBJ2-5; D remains ambiguous. V shed 6 bases and J shed 4 bases, with 12 bases lying between them. This CDR3 region has 13 residues.

The rearrangement uses TRBV19 and TRBJ2-7, with 9 bases matching TRBD2. The V and J ends lost 4 bases and 4 bases, in that order; junction bases with no gene match: 8. Germline loops: CDR1 LNHDA, CDR2 SQIVND (reference sequence). The CDR3 is made up of 15 amino acids. CDR3 amino acids: CASSRSAGGSYEQYF. DNA of the CDR3: TGTGCCAGTAGTAGGTCAGCGGGAGGTAGTTACGAGCAGTACTTC.

V and J are TRBV11-2 and TRBJ2-1, with a weak D call TRBD2 (6 bases). This CDR3 is built from 15 residues. In germline, CDR1 is SGHAT, CDR2 FQNNGV. Trimming pared 6 bases from V and 0 bases from J, leaving 12 bases between. Written as DNA, the CDR3 is TGTGCCAGCAGGCTCAGCGGGTCCTCCTACAATGAGCAGTTCTTC. This gives the protein CASRLSGSSYNEQFF. The full variable domain, with the rest looked up from reference TRBV11-2 and TRBJ2-1, is EAGVAQSPRYKIIEKRQSVAFWCNPISGHATLYWYQQILGQGPKLLIQFQNNGVVDDSQLPKDRFSAERLKGVDSTLKIQPAKLEDSAVYLCASRLSGSSYNEQFFGPGTRLTVL.

DNA of the CDR3: TGCAGCGTTACGAGTAGCGGGGGGGGCACAGATACGCAGTATTTT. Protein sequence: CSVTSSGGGTDTQYF. The rearrangement joins TRBV29-1 to TRBJ2-3; 11 positions agree with TRBD2. The V and J ends lost 5 bases and 1 base, in that order; junction bases with no gene match: 5. From germline, CDR1 is SQVTM and CDR2 ANQGSEA. CDR3 length: 15 residues.

The CDR3 protein is CASSRLGVTVNTEAFF. DNA for the CDR3: TGTGCCAGTAGCCGCCTCGGCGTAACAGTGAACACTGAAGCTTTCTTT. The chain couples TRBV19 to TRBJ1-1; no definite D call. This CDR3 comprises 16 residues. Trimming stripped 6 bases from V and 0 bases from J, with 17 bases between. CDR1 and CDR2 from the germline V gene are LNHDA and SQIVND (reference sequence).

The rearrangement links TRBV6-6 to TRBJ2-1; the match to TRBD2 covers 7 bases. The CDR3 contains 15 residues. Trimming cost V 5 bases and J 0 bases; bases outside gene matches: 4. In germline, CDR1 is MNHNY, CDR2 SVGAGI (reference sequence). Here the CDR3 reads CASSTRTSSYNEQFF. The CDR3 DNA is TGTGCCAGCAGTACCCGGACTAGCTCCTACAATGAGCAGTTCTTC.